The present entry profiles one TCR beta chain with its context. These data are taken from a study of CD8 T cells in Susac syndrome. An amount of RNA that ranged from roughly 0.5 to 1 ug was reverse transcribed with random hexamers. One entry per CDR3 protein results from TCRdb running MiXCR on the immunoSEQ multiplex PCR reads. Of 140,000 or so distinct CDR3 sequences detected, approximately 94% appear once; the ten largest clones hold 0.065% to 0.095%. Sample: CD4+ T cells from PBMCs. This sequence originates from a human donor with Susac syndrome.

The CDR3 coding sequence is TGTGCCAGCAGCTTTCAGGGAGGCACAGATACGCAGTATTTT. The encoded protein is CASSFQGGTDTQYF. The V call is TRBV11-2, the J call TRBJ2-3, with D possibly called TRBD1 or TRBD2 (5 bases each). This CDR3 is 14 amino acids long. Germline CDR1 SGHAT, CDR2 FQNNGV. V gave up 3 bases and J gave up 1 base, with 8 bases separating them. The full variable domain, its missing parts supplied by reference TRBV11-2 and TRBJ2-3, is EAGVAQSPRYKIIEKRQSVAFWCNPISGHATLYWYQQILGQGPKLLIQFQNNGVVDDSQLPKDRFSAERLKGVDSTLKIQPAKLEDSAVYLCASSFQGGTDTQYFGPGTRLTVL.